This T cell receptor beta chain derives from a study of cytomegalovirus exposure and HLA in healthy donors. The PCR was carried out with 60 Vbeta primers and 13 Jbeta primers. TCRdb keeps only in-frame clones here, not all; method: immunoSEQ multiplex PCR. The repertoire has 150,000 to 200,000 clones, approximately 86% of them found once; the top ten carry 1.5% to 2%. The CDR3 spans 15 residues. Trimming pared 5 bases from V and 4 bases from J, leaving 12 bases between. In germline, CDR1 is SGHTA, CDR2 FQGNSA. Specimen: PBMCs. The TCR sequence derives from a woman younger than 30 in good health and CMV-seronegative. The rearrangement links TRBV7-2 to TRBJ1-6; D not resolved. CDR3 coding DNA: TGTGCCAGCAGCCTCCGACACCCATATAATTCACCCCTCCACTTT. Residues: CASSLRHPYNSPLHF.